This T cell receptor (beta chain) comes out of a study of response to subunit inactivated influenza vaccine. Notes on the study in general: It was the authors' suggestion that each seasonal influenza vaccination recruits few new T cells.

TCRdb re-called the RT-PCR reads with MiXCR, one entry per CDR3 protein. The sample includes 450,000 to 500,000 distinct CDR3 sequences, approximately 11% of them seen just once. This clonotype was detected only a few times. Its target is unknown. Germline CDR1 is DFQATT and CDR2 is SNEGSKA (reference sequence). Trimming removed 0 bases from V and 1 base from J; junction bases left unmatched: 4. This CDR3 is 15 amino acids long. The chain joins TRBV20-1 to TRBJ1-1; 8 bases agree with TRBD1. This TCR was recovered from a man aged 50-59 years who received an inactivated influenza vaccine. The source was PBMCs from blood, collected more than 35 days after vaccination. In DNA, the CDR3 is TGCAGTGCTAGAGATCCCGGGACAGGGAACACTGAAGCTTTCTTT. Protein product: CSARDPGTGNTEAFF.